One sample yielded the 28 T cell receptor beta chains listed below, sequenced in a study of vaccination and CD4 T cells after COVID-19. As to treatment: roughly 11-day PBMC culture with coronavirus spike peptide pools or control peptides (ViraFEST assay). The Oncomine TCR Beta short-read assay was what sequenced the DNA obtained from cultured CD4+ T cells. TCRdb independently ran MiXCR on the PCR reads; one entry per CDR3 protein. Among 13,000 to 15,000 distinct CDR3 sequences listed, under 30% were seen once. Their target antigens are unknown. Source material: cultured CD4+ T cells from blood. The receptors come from a human donor with COVID-19.

The rearrangement uses TRBV7-6 and TRBJ1-2; possibly TRBD1 for D (5 bases). Looked up from germline, CDR1 is SGHVS and CDR2 is FNYEAQ. V dropped 4 bases and J dropped 3 bases, with 15 bases sitting between them. The CDR3 runs 15 residues. CDR3 nucleotides: TGTGCCAGCAGCTCCCCGGGGGGGGGAGACTATGGCTACACCTTC. It codes for CASSSPGGGDYGYTF. Full variable domain (missing parts from reference TRBV7-6 and TRBJ1-2): GAGVSQSPRYKVTKRGQDVALRCDPISGHVSLYWYRQALGQGPEFLTYFNYEAQQDKSGLPNDRFSAERPEGSISTLTIQRTEQRDSAMYRCASSSPGGGDYGYTFGSGTRLTVV.

There are a few counts of this clonotype. The V call is TRBV7-2, the J call TRBJ2-7; the D gene is possibly TRBD1 (5 bases). Germline CDR1 is SGHTA and CDR2 is FQGNSA. Trimming removed 5 bases from V and 0 bases from J, with 11 bases in between. The CDR3 spans 14 residues. The CDR3 DNA is TGTGCCAGCAGCCTCCGACAGCCCTCCTACGAGCAGTACTTC. Amino acids: CASSLRQPSYEQYF.

The CDR3 nucleotides read TGTGCCAGCAGCGTAGGACCCGGTCAGCCCCAGCATTTT. It encodes CASSVGPGQPQHF. This chain uses TRBV9 with TRBJ1-5; the D is unclear. The CDR3 is made up of 13 amino acids. Trimming stripped 0 bases from V and 6 bases from J, with 7 bases between. Germline assignment: CDR1 SGDLS and CDR2 YYNGEE.

The chain has TRBV20-1 and TRBJ2-5; no definite D call. Per germline, CDR1 DFQATT and CDR2 SNEGSKA (reference sequence). V lost 2 bases and J 5 bases, leaving 6 bases between the germline ends. The CDR3 contains 11 residues. The DNA for the CDR3 is TGCAGTGCTAGAAAGTTGGAGACCCAGTACTTC. It translates to CSARKLETQYF.

This chain uses TRBV10-2 with TRBJ1-2; D not resolved. Trimming cost V 7 bases and J 1 base, with 10 bases left between them. Germline lookup yields CDR1 WSHSY and CDR2 SAAADI. There are 13 residues in the CDR3. Written as DNA, the CDR3 is TGCGCCAGCAAGGAGCGGGGTAACTATGGCTACACCTTC. Protein sequence: CASKERGNYGYTF.

The chain recombines TRBV6-1 with TRBJ1-2, with 7 bases that match TRBD1. The length of the CDR3 is 12 residues. V trimming: 8 bases; J trimming: 8 bases; junction bases outside the gene matches: 8. Germline V gene data show CDR1 as MNHNS and CDR2 as SASEGT. CDR3 DNA: TGTGCCAGCGAGTTCAGGGGGGGGGGCTACACCTTC. It translates to CASEFRGGGYTF.

The rearrangement links TRBV19 to TRBJ1-5, with D perhaps matching TRBD1 (5 bases). Between the trimmed V and J ends, which lost 6 bases and 1 base, there was a span of 16 bases. CDR3 size: 16 residues. The germline CDR1 and CDR2 sequences are LNHDA and SQIVND (reference sequence). The CDR3 sequence is CASRKNGGQSNQPQHF. CDR3 in DNA: TGTGCCAGTAGGAAGAACGGGGGTCAAAGCAATCAGCCCCAGCATTTT.

This clonotype was counted a single time. The chain recombines TRBV7-6 with TRBJ2-1; 15 bases align to TRBD2. CDR1 is SGHVS and CDR2 is FNYEAQ in the germline V gene. The V and J ends lost 4 bases and 8 bases, in that order; junction bases with no gene match: 9. CDR3 size: 17 residues. The CDR3 spells CASSSRTSGGAGDEQFF. The CDR3, as DNA: TGTGCCAGCAGCTCCCGGACTAGCGGGGGGGCCGGGGATGAGCAGTTCTTC.

The chain is built from TRBV6-5 and TRBJ1-1; D gene uncertain. The V gene lost 2 bases and the J gene lost 6 bases, with 10 bases spanning the gap. The CDR3 has 13 residues. Per germline, CDR1 MNHEY and CDR2 SVGAGI. The CDR3 reads CASSYTLWAEAFF. Written as DNA, the CDR3 is TGTGCCAGCAGTTACACCTTGTGGGCTGAAGCTTTCTTT.

This rearrangement joins TRBV6-2 or TRBV6-3 to TRBJ2-5, with TRBD2 matching 8 bases. V was pared by 2 bases and J by 0 bases, with 17 bases of the junction left unmatched. The CDR3 spans 20 residues. Germline values: CDR1 MNHEY, CDR2 SVGEGT. The CDR3 nucleotides read TGTGCCAGCAGTTACCAAATCTTGGATTTCGCGGGGGGCCACCAAGAGACCCAGTACTTC. Its protein is CASSYQILDFAGGHQETQYF.

V usage is TRBV12-3 or TRBV12-4 and J usage is TRBJ2-3; 7 bases match TRBD2. CDR3 length equals 16 residues. Trimming removed 1 base from V and 0 bases from J; junction bases left unmatched: 4. This CDR3 reads CASSLGGGSSTDTQYF. CDR3 coding DNA: TGTGCCAGCAGTTTAGGGGGGGGGAGCAGCACAGATACGCAGTATTTT.

The V and J genes are TRBV2 and TRBJ2-3, with D possibly TRBD2 on 7 matching bases. The CDR3 runs to 15 residues. Trimming shortened V by 7 bases and J by 3 bases, and 17 bases separated the two germline ends. In germline, CDR1 is SNHLY, CDR2 FYNNEI. The chain's CDR3 is CASTYVAGATDTQYF. DNA of the CDR3: TGTGCCAGCACATACGTCGCGGGGGCAACAGATACGCAGTATTTT.

This clonotype was found a few times. This rearrangement joins TRBV12-3 or TRBV12-4 to TRBJ1-6, with TRBD1 identical over 7 bases. The CDR3 loop spans 14 amino acids. Trimming removed 6 bases from V and 4 bases from J; junction bases left unmatched: 3. Written as DNA, the CDR3 is TGTGCCAGCAGCCCGGGACAGTATAATTCACCCCTCCACTTT. Protein sequence: CASSPGQYNSPLHF.

This chain connects TRBV5-1 to TRBJ2-7; 7 nucleotides agree with TRBD1. Germline CDR1 and CDR2: SGHRS and YFSETQ. V shed 1 base, J shed 11 bases, and the junction held 12 bases outside the gene matches. This CDR3 has 14 residues. CDR3 in amino acids: CASSLPMDRTKKYF. CDR3 nucleotides: TGCGCCAGCAGCTTGCCTATGGACAGGACCAAGAAGTACTTC.

The chain carries TRBV7-9 and TRBJ2-7, with 7 bases that match TRBD1. V shed 2 bases and J 0 bases; nucleotides not matched to a gene: 10. The CDR3 runs to 17 residues. Germline CDR1 and CDR2: SEHNR and FQNEAQ (reference sequence). The CDR3 reads CASSLLRDRQISYEQYF. The DNA for the CDR3 is TGTGCCAGCAGCTTACTCCGGGACAGACAAATCTCCTACGAGCAGTACTTC.

This clonotype was seen a handful of times. The rearrangement uses TRBV7-6 and TRBJ1-5; D ambiguous. The CDR3 covers 13 residues. With 2 bases removed from V and 2 bases from J, the gap between germline ends came to 4 bases. CDR1 and CDR2 (germline): SGHVS, FNYEAQ. The CDR3 DNA sequence: TGTGCCAGCAGCTTATCTGGCAATCAGCCCCAGCATTTT. This sequence encodes CASSLSGNQPQHF.

In this sample, this clonotype turned up a few times. The V call is TRBV7-3, the J call TRBJ1-1, with a tentative D call TRBD1 (6 bases). The CDR3 is 14 residues long. The V end was cut by 2 bases, the J end by 1 base, with 8 bases between. The germline gives CDR1 SGHTA, CDR2 FQGTGA. In DNA form, the CDR3 reads TGTGCCAGCAGCTTAGGGGGCGCGAACACTGAAGCTTTCTTT. This sequence encodes CASSLGGANTEAFF. Based on the CDR3 plus reference TRBV7-3 and TRBJ1-1, the full variable domain is GAGVSQTPSNKVTEKGKYVELRCDPISGHTALYWYRQSLGQGPEFLIYFQGTGAADDSGLPNDRFFAVRPEGSVSTLKIQRTERGDSAVYLCASSLGGANTEAFFGQGTRLTVV.

This clonotype has only a few counts. The rearrangement links TRBV6-1 to TRBJ1-5; unclear D gene. The germline V gene encodes CDR1 MNHNS and CDR2 SASEGT. The CDR3 contains 11 residues. V lost 4 bases and J lost 5, with 3 bases in between. The CDR3 region has the DNA TGTGCCAGCAGTGTGGATCAGCCCCAGCATTTT. Translated: CASSVDQPQHF.

This chain links TRBV28 with TRBJ2-7; D is unresolved. CDR1 MDHEN and CDR2 SYDVKM come from the germline V gene. Trimming left V 10 bases short and J 2 bases short, with 12 bases between. The CDR3 has 12 amino acids. The CDR3 DNA is TGTGCCACCCAATCCAGTGCCTACGAGCAGTACTTC. This gives the protein CATQSSAYEQYF.

The J gene is TRBJ1-1, the V gene TRBV11-3; D unclear. V was clipped by 5 bases and J by 6 bases, with 16 bases between them. The CDR3 covers 14 residues. CDR1 is SGHNT, CDR2 YENEEA, per germline. CDR3 in DNA: TGTGCCAGCAGCACCGGACGGGGATTATCTGAAGCTTTCTTT. Amino acids: CASSTGRGLSEAFF.

This chain links TRBV7-2 with TRBJ1-1; the D gene is possibly TRBD1 (6 bases). The CDR3 runs to 17 residues. Between the trimmed V and J ends, which lost 5 bases and 1 base, there was a span of 20 bases. The germline V gene has CDR1 SGHTA and CDR2 FQGNSA. DNA for the CDR3: TGTGCCAGCAGCCCCCAAGGGATAGGGGGGCGGAACACTGAAGCTTTCTTT. Translated, it gives CASSPQGIGGRNTEAFF.

The rearrangement links TRBV21-1 to TRBJ2-7. TRBV21-1 is a recognized pseudogene. This CDR3 is built from 15 residues. This CDR3 is CASSKVGRSPCGQYF. The CDR3 DNA reads TGTGCCAGCAGCAAAGTAGGACGAAGCCCATGCGGGCAGTACTTC.

The chain links TRBV6-2 or TRBV6-3 to TRBJ2-3; TRBD2 is a possible D gene (7 bases). Germline lookup yields CDR1 MNHEY and CDR2 SVGEGT. This CDR3 spans 16 amino acids. V was pared by 4 bases and J by 2 bases, with 16 bases between. The CDR3 sequence is CASSSIHAGATDTQYF. DNA for the CDR3: TGTGCCAGCAGTTCCATCCATGCGGGGGCCACAGATACGCAGTATTTT.

The chain is built from TRBV27 and TRBJ2-2; D is undetermined. Germline CDR1 is MNHEY and CDR2 is SMNVEV (reference sequence). Trimming took off 5 bases at V and 1 base at J, with 8 bases between the two ends. CDR3 length equals 14 residues. The CDR3 coding sequence is TGTGCCAGCAGTCCACTCGTGAACACCGGGGAGCTGTTTTTT. Translated, it gives CASSPLVNTGELFF.

The rearrangement joins TRBV20-1 to TRBJ2-7, with 8 bases aligning to TRBD2. Germline assignment: CDR1 DFQATT and CDR2 SNEGSKA (reference sequence). The CDR3 spans 14 residues. J gave up 5 bases and V 0 bases, and 6 bases lay outside the gene matches. CDR3 bases: TGCAGTGCTAGAGATCCCGGGGGGGTCAACGAGCAGTACTTC. It yields the protein CSARDPGGVNEQYF.

This clonotype was observed a handful of times. The V gene is TRBV6-1, the J gene TRBJ1-1; D perhaps matches TRBD1 (5 bases). The V end lost 6 bases, the J end lost 1 base, and 9 bases lay between the germline ends. Germline lookup yields CDR1 MNHNS and CDR2 SASEGT. The CDR3 has 13 amino acids. CDR3 bases: TGTGCCAGCAGCTCACAGGAGAACACTGAAGCTTTCTTT. Amino acid sequence: CASSSQENTEAFF.

The table lists this clonotype with a few counts. The chain uses TRBV27 and TRBJ2-6; 8 nucleotides align to TRBD1. The CDR3 spans 16 residues. Germline trimming cut 3 bases from V and 4 bases from J; bases unmatched to any gene: 5. Germline CDR1 reads MNHEY; CDR2 reads SMNVEV (reference sequence). CDR3 residues: CASSFSRTGGANVLTF. CDR3 nucleotide sequence: TGTGCCAGCAGTTTCAGTAGGACAGGGGGGGCCAACGTCCTGACTTTC.

V gene TRBV7-2 combines with J gene TRBJ1-3; possibly TRBD1 for D (5 bases). The germline V gene has CDR1 SGHTA and CDR2 FQGNSA. The CDR3 is made up of 14 amino acids. Between the trimmed V and J ends, which lost 2 bases and 2 bases, there was a span of 7 bases. In DNA, the CDR3 is TGTGCCAGCAGCTTATGGGGACCTGGAAACACCATATATTTT. Amino acid sequence: CASSLWGPGNTIYF.